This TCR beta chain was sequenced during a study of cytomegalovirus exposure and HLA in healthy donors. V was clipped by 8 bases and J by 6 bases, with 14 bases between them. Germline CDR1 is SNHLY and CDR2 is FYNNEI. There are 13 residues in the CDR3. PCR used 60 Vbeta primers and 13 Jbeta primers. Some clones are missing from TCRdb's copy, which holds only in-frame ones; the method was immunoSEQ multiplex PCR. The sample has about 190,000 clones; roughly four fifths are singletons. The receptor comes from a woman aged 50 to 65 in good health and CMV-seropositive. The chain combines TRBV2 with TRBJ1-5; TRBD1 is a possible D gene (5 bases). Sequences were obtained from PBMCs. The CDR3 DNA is TGTGCCAGCGGCAAGGGGAGGGGTCAGCCCCAGCATTTT. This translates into CASGKGRGQPQHF.